The 32 T cell receptor beta chains below were found in one sample sequenced in a study of siplizumab effects on memory and regulatory T cells. Generated by immunoSEQ multiplex PCR, the TCRdb table keeps only in-frame clones and is missing some. The sample has about 110,000 clones, around 90% seen once; the top ten hold about 0.7%. What was sequenced was Tregs sorted from blood. Every receptor here comes from a human donor in good health.

The chain recombines TRBV19 with TRBJ2-7, with TRBD1 as a possible D gene (5 bases). The germline CDR1 and CDR2 sequences are LNHDA and SQIVND (reference sequence). V lost 4 bases, J lost 0 bases, and 7 bases lay in between. This CDR3 has 13 amino acids. CDR3 amino acids: CASSNRTSYEQYF. In nucleotides, the CDR3 is TGTGCCAGTAGTAACAGGACCTCCTACGAGCAGTACTTC.

The chain combines TRBV28 with TRBJ2-3, with 8 bases that match TRBD2. This CDR3 spans 17 amino acids. Germline V gene sequence: CDR1 MDHEN, CDR2 SYDVKM. V shed 4 bases, J shed 1 base, and the junction held 10 bases outside the gene matches. The CDR3 DNA reads as TGTGCCAGCAGTTCGAGACTAGCGACGGTGGGCACAGATACGCAGTATTTT. It translates to CASSSRLATVGTDTQYF. Based on the CDR3 plus reference TRBV28 and TRBJ2-3, the full variable domain is DVKVTQSSRYLVKRTGEKVFLECVQDMDHENMFWYRQDPGLGLRLIYFSYDVKMKEKGDIPEGYSVSREKKERFSLILESASTNQTSMYLCASSSRLATVGTDTQYFGPGTRLTVL.

This chain joins TRBV5-1 and TRBJ1-2, with D maybe TRBD1 (5 bases). This CDR3 region has 14 residues. Germline CDR1 is SGHRS and CDR2 is YFSETQ. Trimming pared 5 bases from V and 6 bases from J, leaving 17 bases between. DNA for the CDR3: TGCGCCAGCAGTGCAAGGGGCGCTCCAGATGGCTACACCTTC. Translating it yields CASSARGAPDGYTF.

The chain carries TRBV5-1 and TRBJ1-6, with D unresolved. V lost 3 bases to trimming and J lost 1 base, with 8 bases between them. The CDR3 loop spans 15 amino acids. Germline CDR1 is SGHRS and CDR2 is YFSETQ. The CDR3 region has the DNA TGCGCCAGCAGCTCCCAAGGATCCTATAATTCACCCCTCCACTTT. Amino acid sequence: CASSSQGSYNSPLHF.

This clone was picked up a small number of times. The chain joins TRBV6-5 to TRBJ1-2, with a possible D match to TRBD1 (6 bases). Looked up from germline, CDR1 is MNHEY and CDR2 is SVGAGI. Trimming cost V 7 bases and J 3 bases, with 9 bases left between them. CDR3 length equals 12 residues. The CDR3 nucleotides are TGTGCCAGCAAAGGACAGTACTATGGCTACACCTTC. Translating gives CASKGQYYGYTF.

This sequence joins TRBV4-1 and TRBJ2-7, with 9 bases identical to TRBD2. The CDR3 spans 16 residues. The J segment lost 2 bases and the V segment lost 1 base, leaving 6 bases of the junction unmatched. The germline V gene encodes CDR1 MGHRA and CDR2 YSYEKL. The chain's CDR3 is CASSQGEIAGAYEQYF. CDR3 in DNA: TGCGCCAGCAGCCAAGGGGAGATAGCGGGGGCCTACGAGCAGTACTTC.

The CDR3 coding sequence is TGCAGCGTTGAAGATGACGGACAGTGGGCAAACATTCAGTACTTC. This codes for CSVEDDGQWANIQYF. The chain has TRBV29-1 and TRBJ2-4; tentatively, D is TRBD1 (6 bases). This CDR3 has 15 amino acids. CDR1 is SQVTM and CDR2 is ANQGSEA in the germline V gene. Trimming cost V 0 bases and J 6 bases, with 15 bases left between them.

Notes on this clone: Other DNA variants within this sample encode the same CDR3. The chain is built from TRBV6-5 and TRBJ1-1, with D possibly being TRBD1 (5 bases). Germline CDR1 and CDR2: MNHEY and SVGAGI. Trimming shortened V by 4 bases and J by 9 bases, and 15 bases separated the two germline ends. The CDR3 has 13 amino acids. CDR3 loop: CASSSPRGTKAFF. In nucleotides, the CDR3 is TGTGCCAGCAGTTCACCCCGGGGCACCAAAGCTTTCTTT.

This rearrangement joins TRBV6-1 to TRBJ2-7, with a weak D call TRBD2 (7 bases). V was cut by 6 bases and J by 4 bases, with 16 bases left in between. The CDR3 covers 14 residues. CDR1 is MNHNS, CDR2 SASEGT, per germline. This CDR3 reads CASSGQPGGYEQYF. CDR3 in DNA: TGTGCCAGCAGCGGACAGCCGGGAGGTTACGAGCAGTACTTC.

The chain has TRBV27 and TRBJ1-6, with no clear D. The germline CDR1 and CDR2 sequences are MNHEY and SMNVEV (reference sequence). V gave up 6 bases and J gave up 9 bases, with 9 bases separating them. The CDR3 has 12 residues. CDR3: CASSPRGSPLHF. The DNA of the CDR3 is TGTGCCAGCAGCCCCCGGGGTTCACCCCTCCACTTT.

This chain links TRBV5-4 with TRBJ2-5; D possibly corresponds to TRBD2 (6 bases). Looked up from germline, CDR1 is SGHNT and CDR2 is YYREEE (reference sequence). The CDR3 has 14 residues. V dropped 3 bases and J dropped 4 bases, with 13 bases sitting between them. Here the CDR3 reads CASSSQGSGETQYF. In DNA form, the CDR3 reads TGTGCCAGCAGCTCGCAGGGTAGCGGAGAGACCCAGTACTTC.

The rearrangement links TRBV5-4 to TRBJ1-2; 9 nucleotides match TRBD1. This CDR3 has 16 residues. Germline V lookup: CDR1 SGHNT, CDR2 YYREEE (reference sequence). With V trimmed by 5 bases and J by 7 bases, 15 bases remained unmatched. The CDR3 protein is CASRLSPTGQGAGYTF. In DNA form, the CDR3 reads TGTGCCAGCAGATTGTCCCCAACGGGACAGGGCGCTGGCTACACCTTC.

This clone was detected only once. The chain recombines TRBV5-1 with TRBJ2-1, with D tentatively TRBD2 (6 bases). The CDR3 is 15 amino acids. V was shortened by 4 bases and J by 5 bases, with 16 bases between the two germline ends. The germline V gene has CDR1 SGHRS and CDR2 YFSETQ. For the CDR3, the DNA is TGCGCCAGCAGCCCGTTTGGAGGGCTGGACAATGAGCAGTTCTTC. Protein: CASSPFGGLDNEQFF.

The genes are TRBV6-5 and TRBJ1-5, with D possibly being TRBD1 (6 bases). Germline lookup yields CDR1 MNHEY and CDR2 SVGAGI. Trimming left V 6 bases short and J 6 bases short, with 12 bases between. CDR3 length: 13 amino acids. CDR3 sequence: CASRETGSQPQHF. DNA for the CDR3: TGTGCCAGCAGGGAGACAGGTTCTCAGCCCCAGCATTTT.

This sequence joins TRBV5-4 and TRBJ1-5; the D is unclear. Trimming removed 0 bases at V and 0 bases at J, with 7 bases between. Germline assignment: CDR1 SGHNT and CDR2 YYREEE (reference sequence). This CDR3 spans 15 amino acids. The CDR3 coding sequence is TGTGCCAGCAGCTTGGGGGGTAATAGCAATCAGCCCCAGCATTTT. It translates to CASSLGGNSNQPQHF.

V usage is TRBV4-2 and J usage is TRBJ1-2, with D unresolved. The CDR3 is made up of 11 amino acids. Trimming cost V 0 bases and J 8 bases, with 4 bases left between them. Germline values: CDR1 LGHNA, CDR2 YNFKEQ. CDR3 nucleotides: TGTGCCAGCAGCCAAGAAGACGGCTACACCTTC. Amino acid sequence: CASSQEDGYTF.

The chain uses TRBV7-3 and TRBJ2-2; D is unclear. The CDR3 runs to 12 residues. The V gene lost 0 bases and the J gene lost 6 bases, with 2 bases spanning the gap. CDR1 SGHTA and CDR2 FQGTGA come from the germline V gene. The CDR3 region has the DNA TGTGCCAGCAGCTTAACAGCCGGGGAGCTGTTTTTT. It codes for CASSLTAGELFF.

Notes on this clone: The sample holds other DNA sequences that translate to the same CDR3. The J gene is TRBJ1-5, the V gene TRBV6-1; possibly TRBD1 for D (6 bases). The germline gives CDR1 MNHNS, CDR2 SASEGT. Trimming cost V 0 bases and J 6 bases, with 18 bases left between them. The CDR3 has 17 residues. The CDR3 sequence: CASSEALHGGAGQPQHF. DNA of the CDR3: TGTGCCAGCAGTGAAGCGCTTCATGGGGGCGCGGGTCAGCCCCAGCATTTT.

This chain joins TRBV7-8 and TRBJ1-5, with D hard to call. The germline gives CDR1 SGHVS, CDR2 FQNEAQ. This CDR3 comprises 16 residues. V gave up 5 bases and J gave up 6 bases, with 20 bases separating them. For the CDR3, the DNA is TGTGCCAGCAGCCCCTTATACGGGAAAGTCGGTCAGCCCCAGCATTTT. Its protein is CASSPLYGKVGQPQHF.

V is TRBV9 and J is TRBJ2-7, with D perhaps given as TRBD1 or TRBD2 (5 bases each). The germline V and J ends were trimmed by 6 bases and 3 bases, with 13 bases remaining between them. Germline V gene sequence: CDR1 SGDLS, CDR2 YYNGEE. The CDR3 has 13 residues. The CDR3 DNA is TGTGCCAGCAACCGGGACGGCCTCTACGAGCAGTACTTC. It specifies CASNRDGLYEQYF.

The chain recombines TRBV5-6 with TRBJ2-3; maybe TRBD2 (7 bases). The CDR3 spans 19 residues. V shed 4 bases and J shed 0 bases, with 24 bases lying between them. Germline lookup yields CDR1 SGHDT and CDR2 YYEEEE. CDR3 sequence reads: CASSLFGGLGDTSTDTQYF. In DNA form, the CDR3 reads TGTGCCAGCAGCCTTTTCGGGGGGCTAGGGGATACTAGCACAGATACGCAGTATTTT. Variable domain in full (rest from reference TRBV5-6 and TRBJ2-3): DAGVTQSPTHLIKTRGQQVTLRCSPKSGHDTVSWYQQALGQGPQFIFQYYEEEERQRGNFPDRFSGHQFPNYSSELNVNALLLGDSALYLCASSLFGGLGDTSTDTQYFGPGTRLTVL.

The CDR3 loop reads CASSFTGTSSYNEQFF. CDR3 sequence (DNA): TGTGCCAGCAGCTTCACCGGGACTAGCTCCTACAATGAGCAGTTCTTC. The rearrangement uses TRBV11-2 and TRBJ2-1; 8 positions agree with TRBD2. The V and J ends lost 3 bases and 0 bases, in that order; junction bases with no gene match: 4. The CDR3 runs to 16 residues. CDR1 is SGHAT, CDR2 FQNNGV, per germline.

The chain links TRBV2 to TRBJ2-2; TRBD1 might be the D (6 bases). The CDR3 sequence is 13 residues long. Per germline, CDR1 SNHLY and CDR2 FYNNEI. V lost 4 bases and J 8 bases, leaving 11 bases between the germline ends. The DNA for the CDR3 is TGTGCCAGCAGTGGTGTACAGGGAGGGGAGCTGTTTTTT. This gives the protein CASSGVQGGELFF.

The chain has TRBV19 and TRBJ2-6, with 8 bases matching TRBD1. V shed 6 bases, J shed 3 bases, and the junction held 10 bases outside the gene matches. The germline V gene encodes CDR1 LNHDA and CDR2 SQIVND (reference sequence). There are 17 residues in the CDR3. The CDR3 DNA sequence: TGTGCCAGTAGCGCGCGACAGGGGAGGAATGGGGCCAACGTCCTGACTTTC. Translating gives CASSARQGRNGANVLTF.

V and J are TRBV10-1 and TRBJ1-5; 10 bases agree with TRBD1. The trim removed 6 bases at V and 0 bases at J, leaving 5 bases unmatched. This CDR3 is 16 amino acids long. Germline CDR1 is WNHNN and CDR2 is SYGVQD (reference sequence). CDR3 protein: CASRSRDRGSNQPQHF. The CDR3 DNA reads as TGCGCCAGCAGAAGCCGGGACAGGGGTAGCAATCAGCCCCAGCATTTT.

The rearrangement joins TRBV5-1 to TRBJ1-1; D unresolved. Germline CDR1 SGHRS, CDR2 YFSETQ. V was cut by 2 bases and J by 1 base, with 9 bases left in between. The CDR3 contains 14 residues. CDR3 loop: CASSFWEGNTEAFF. DNA of the CDR3: TGCGCCAGCAGCTTCTGGGAGGGGAACACTGAAGCTTTCTTT.

The chain uses TRBV4-2 and TRBJ1-2; 7 bases line up with TRBD1. Germline-derived CDR1 and CDR2 are LGHNA and YNFKEQ. Losses at the gene ends were 4 bases for V and 4 bases for J; bases not matched to a gene: 9. The CDR3 contains 15 residues. The DNA of the CDR3 is TGTGCCAGCAGCCGAACACAGGGGTTAACCTATGGCTACACCTTC. Translated: CASSRTQGLTYGYTF.

V gene TRBV19 combines with J gene TRBJ2-4; D possibly corresponds to TRBD2 (6 bases). This CDR3 contains 14 residues. Germline-derived CDR1 and CDR2 are LNHDA and SQIVND (reference sequence). Between the trimmed V and J ends, which lost 5 bases and 5 bases, there was a span of 13 bases. The CDR3 nucleotides read TGTGCCAGTAGTTTGAGAGGAGGGGAAAACATTCAGTACTTC. Residues: CASSLRGGENIQYF. The full variable domain, completed using reference TRBV19 and TRBJ2-4, is DGGITQSPKYLFRKEGQNVTLSCEQNLNHDAMYWYRQDPGQGLRLIYYSQIVNDFQKGDIAEGYSVSREKKESFPLTVTSAQKNPTAFYLCASSLRGGENIQYFGAGTRLSVL.

Only one count was recorded for this clone. This chain uses TRBV18 with TRBJ2-5; D is possibly TRBD1 (6 bases). The ends were cut back, 6 bases at V and 4 bases at J, with 15 bases in the middle. Per the germline V gene, CDR1 is KGHSH and CDR2 is LQKENI. The CDR3 length is 14 residues. The CDR3: CASSPNRVPETQYF. CDR3 coding DNA: TGTGCCAGCTCCCCGAACAGGGTCCCAGAGACCCAGTACTTC.

This chain uses TRBV10-3 with TRBJ1-2; TRBD1 matches at 8 bases. The CDR3 consists of 15 residues. CDR1 and CDR2 from the germline V gene are ENHRY and SYGVKD. V shed 6 bases and J 0 bases; nucleotides not matched to a gene: 6. CDR3 sequence (DNA): TGTGCCATCAGCCCCAGGGGGCCAGCTAACTATGGCTACACCTTC. It specifies CAISPRGPANYGYTF.

This clone appeared once. The rearrangement uses TRBV11-2 and TRBJ2-5, with D possibly being TRBD2 (5 bases). The V gene lost 5 bases and the J gene lost 5 bases, with 12 bases spanning the gap. CDR3 length: 13 amino acids. From germline, CDR1 is SGHAT and CDR2 FQNNGV. The CDR3 reads CASSRDRRETQYF. The CDR3 DNA is TGTGCCAGCAGCAGAGACCGGAGGGAGACCCAGTACTTC.

This chain uses TRBV15 with TRBJ1-4; tentative D call: TRBD1 (5 bases). The germline CDR1 and CDR2 sequences are LNHNV and YYDKDF (reference sequence). The V and J ends lost 0 bases and 2 bases respectively, with 10 bases between them. The CDR3 totals 16 residues. The CDR3 protein is CATSRDHGTTNEKLFF. CDR3 nucleotides: TGTGCCACCAGCAGAGATCACGGGACGACTAATGAAAAACTGTTTTTT.